This TCR beta chain comes out of a study of Ad26.COV2.S vaccination and SARS-CoV-2 variants. The germline CDR1 and CDR2 sequences are SGHTA and FQGNSA. V shed 1 base and J shed 4 bases, with 6 bases lying between them. This CDR3 region has 13 residues. This clone appeared a few times. Clones were read by immunoSEQ multiplex PCR, and TCRdb kept only the in-frame ones, dropping some. Here the sample spans hundreds of thousands of clones, roughly 87% being singletons. The treatment was: roughly 18 received Ad26.COV2.S at low or high dose, single or two shots; roughly 5 received placebo; per-sample allocation not given. At day 63 after the first vaccine or placebo injection, samples were drawn.

This clonotype was obtained from a person between 18 and 60 years old who received the Ad26.COV2.S COVID-19 vaccine or a placebo. Source: peripheral blood, taken in a trial of Ad26.COV2.S vaccine versus placebo. V gene TRBV7-2 combines with J gene TRBJ2-3; D ambiguous. CDR3 sequence (DNA): TGTGCCAGCAGCTTAGGTCTGGCAGATACGCAGTATTTT. This encodes CASSLGLADTQYF.